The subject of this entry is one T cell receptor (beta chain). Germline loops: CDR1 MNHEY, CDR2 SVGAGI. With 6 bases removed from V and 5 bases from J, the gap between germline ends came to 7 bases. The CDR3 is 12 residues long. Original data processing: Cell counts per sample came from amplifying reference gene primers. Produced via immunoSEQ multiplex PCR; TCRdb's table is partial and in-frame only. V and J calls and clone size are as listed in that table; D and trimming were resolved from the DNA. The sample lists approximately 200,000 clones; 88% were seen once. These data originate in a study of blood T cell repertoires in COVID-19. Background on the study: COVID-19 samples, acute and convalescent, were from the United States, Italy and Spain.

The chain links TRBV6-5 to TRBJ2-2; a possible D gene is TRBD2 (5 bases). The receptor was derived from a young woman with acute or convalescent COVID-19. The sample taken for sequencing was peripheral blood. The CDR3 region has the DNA TGTGCCAGCAGCGTAGCGACCGGGGAGCTGTTTTTT. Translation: CASSVATGELFF.